This T cell receptor (beta chain) was identified during a study of blood T cell repertoires in COVID-19. Study-wide context: COVID-19 samples collected from the United States, Italy and Spain covered acute and convalescent phases. In each case, the material was cDNA or gDNA derived from T cells, B-cell-depleted T cells, or PBMCs.

Sequenced by immunoSEQ multiplex PCR; TCRdb stores in-frame clones only, minus some. Here the sample spans approximately 270,000 clones, approximately 80% being singletons. Sequences were obtained from peripheral blood. This receptor was identified in a man older than 75 with acute or convalescent COVID-19.

This CDR3 reads CASSIDRLQGYGYTF. The CDR3 region has the DNA TGCGCCAGCAGCATCGACAGGCTCCAGGGCTATGGCTACACCTTC. The chain combines TRBV5-1 with TRBJ1-2, with D possibly matching TRBD1 (6 bases). The length of the CDR3 is 15 residues. The germline CDR1 and CDR2 sequences are SGHRS and YFSETQ. V was cut by 4 bases and J by 4 bases, with 17 bases left in between.